These 16 T cell receptor beta chains were sequenced from one sample in a study of neurological immune-mediated disorders. TCRdb re-analysed the 5' RACE reads in MiXCR, keeping a single row per CDR3 protein. The data hold approximately 85,000 distinct CDR3 sequences, with 4.3% observed a single time. Regarding time point: longitudinal time-point 3. What was sequenced was PBMCs. These receptors were obtained from a woman in her sixties or seventies with multiple sclerosis.

Many counts were recorded for this clonotype. J is TRBJ1-3 and V is TRBV5-1; 7 nucleotides align to TRBD1. J was trimmed by 2 bases and V by 1 base; bases with no gene match: 3. The CDR3 is 15 amino acids. Germline CDR1 and CDR2: SGHRS and YFSETQ. The CDR3 region has the DNA TGCGCCAGCAGCTTGCCAGGGGGACCTGGAAACACCATATATTTT. This codes for CASSLPGGPGNTIYF.

At least ten counts were recorded for this clonotype. The chain joins TRBV29-1 to TRBJ2-7; 10 nucleotides match TRBD1. This CDR3 is 14 amino acids long. After removal of 5 bases from V and 4 bases from J, the junction contained 8 bases not matched to a gene. Germline CDR1 SQVTM, CDR2 ANQGSEA. The CDR3 spells CSVIWWDRGYEQYF. DNA of the CDR3: TGCAGCGTTATTTGGTGGGACAGGGGATACGAGCAGTACTTC.

Ten or more counts support this clonotype. The DNA of the CDR3 is TGTGCCAGCAGCTTAGGGGGTGGGGGGGCCCAAGAGACCCAGTACTTC. Protein product: CASSLGGGGAQETQYF. V usage is TRBV7-2 and J usage is TRBJ2-5, with a weak D call TRBD2 (7 bases). The CDR3 extends over 16 amino acids. Trimming pared 1 base from V and 1 base from J, leaving 13 bases between. Germline CDR1 reads SGHTA; CDR2 reads FQGNSA.

This clonotype was found many times. The genes are TRBV6-6 and TRBJ1-1, with no clear D. With 6 bases removed from V and 6 bases from J, the gap between germline ends came to 8 bases. The CDR3 runs 11 residues. Germline CDR1 reads MNHNY; CDR2 reads SVGAGI (reference sequence). The CDR3 region is CASRDPAEAFF. CDR3 nucleotide sequence: TGTGCCAGCAGGGACCCAGCTGAAGCTTTCTTT.

The sample holds many counts of this clonotype. This sequence joins TRBV10-2 and TRBJ2-7; 7 bases are a match to TRBD2. CDR1 and CDR2 (germline): WSHSY, SAAADI. This CDR3 spans 15 amino acids. V gave up 7 bases and J gave up 4 bases; unmatched junction bases: 13. The CDR3 sequence: CASTGGGTRIYEQYF. The DNA for the CDR3 is TGCGCCAGCACTGGGGGGGGGACCAGAATTTACGAGCAGTACTTC.

This clonotype was counted at least ten times. This sequence joins TRBV3-1 and TRBJ2-1; TRBD1 agrees at 9 bases. After removal of 6 bases from V and 2 bases from J, the junction contained 8 bases not matched to a gene. The CDR3 sequence is 16 residues long. Germline V CDR1 and CDR2: LGHDT, YNNKEL (reference sequence). The DNA for the CDR3 is TGTGCCAGCAGTCGACAGGGGGGGGGCCCCTACAATGAGCAGTTCTTC. It translates to CASSRQGGGPYNEQFF.

The sample holds many counts of this clonotype. V is TRBV5-1 and J is TRBJ2-3; D gene uncertain. V lost 0 bases and J 0 bases, leaving 14 bases between the germline ends. Germline CDR1 SGHRS, CDR2 YFSETQ. The CDR3 sequence is 17 residues long. CDR3: CASSLVPPSSSTDTQYF. The CDR3 DNA reads TGCGCCAGCAGCTTGGTTCCCCCATCCTCTAGCACAGATACGCAGTATTTT.

Ten or more counts support this clonotype. The chain is built from TRBV28 and TRBJ2-4; possible D gene TRBD2, 6 bases. Trimming took off 7 bases at V and 1 base at J, with 11 bases between the two ends. Germline assignment: CDR1 MDHEN and CDR2 SYDVKM. This CDR3 comprises 14 residues. The CDR3 DNA sequence: TGTGCCAGCAACTCTGGGGGGGCCAAAAACATTCAGTACTTC. As protein: CASNSGGAKNIQYF.

This clonotype was seen ten or more times. This chain joins TRBV7-9 and TRBJ2-2, with D possibly TRBD2 on 5 matching bases. The CDR3 contains 14 residues. V lost 5 bases, J lost 1 base, and 8 bases lay in between. Germline CDR1 is SEHNR and CDR2 is FQNEAQ (reference sequence). CDR3 region: CASSTRGNTGELFF. As DNA, the CDR3 is TGTGCCAGCAGCACCCGGGGGAACACCGGGGAGCTGTTTTTT.

This clonotype was counted many times. The CDR3 sequence: CATSDLRPGTGSVSNQPQHF. The CDR3 nucleotides are TGTGCCACCAGTGATTTGCGACCCGGGACAGGCAGCGTTAGCAATCAGCCCCAGCATTTT. The chain links TRBV24-1 to TRBJ1-5, with 8 bases that match TRBD1. This CDR3 contains 20 residues. J lost 0 bases, V lost 0 bases, and 12 bases had no gene match. Germline V CDR1 and CDR2: KGHDR, SFDVKD.

By share, this clonotype counts as medium-sized (0.01 to 0.1%). The rearrangement links TRBV5-1 to TRBJ2-5; D uncertain. Germline CDR1 reads SGHRS; CDR2 reads YFSETQ. Trimming took off 5 bases at V and 6 bases at J, with 14 bases between the two ends. CDR3 length equals 13 residues. CDR3 loop: CASSRPKVQTQYF. The CDR3 nucleotides are TGCGCCAGCAGTAGACCCAAGGTTCAGACCCAGTACTTC.

This clonotype was counted many times. The gene calls are TRBV20-1 and TRBJ1-3; D uncertain. CDR3 length equals 11 residues. CDR1 and CDR2 (germline): DFQATT, SNEGSKA (reference sequence). The V and J ends lost 0 bases and 7 bases respectively, with 4 bases between them. In nucleotides, the CDR3 is TGCAGTGCTAGAGATAGGAACACCATATATTTT. Amino acid sequence: CSARDRNTIYF.

This clonotype was recorded at least ten times. The chain couples TRBV20-1 to TRBJ1-5, with D possibly TRBD1 on 6 matching bases. The CDR3 loop spans 14 amino acids. Germline V gene lookup returns CDR1 DFQATT and CDR2 SNEGSKA (reference sequence). V gave up 2 bases and J gave up 10 bases, with 18 bases separating them. The CDR3: CSARFGEGEFPQHF. CDR3 sequence (DNA): TGCAGTGCTAGATTCGGAGAGGGGGAATTTCCCCAGCATTTT.

This clonotype was detected many times. This chain joins TRBV29-1 and TRBJ1-1; 7 nucleotides match TRBD1. V dropped 8 bases and J dropped 1; count of bases not matched to a gene: 4. Germline V lookup: CDR1 SQVTM, CDR2 ANQGSEA. The CDR3 loop spans 12 amino acids. CDR3 in amino acids: CSSRQGNTEAFF. Here the CDR3 DNA reads TGCAGCTCACGACAGGGGAACACTGAAGCTTTCTTT.

This clonotype has at least ten counts. V and J are TRBV7-2 and TRBJ2-7, with 8 bases lining up with TRBD2. Germline assignment: CDR1 SGHTA and CDR2 FQGNSA. The CDR3 consists of 15 residues. The ends lost 0 bases at V and 4 bases at J; junction bases unmatched: 5. CDR3 sequence reads: CASSLAPGGQYEQYF. The DNA for the CDR3 is TGTGCCAGCAGCTTAGCGCCGGGGGGGCAATACGAGCAGTACTTC.

This clonotype was picked up many times. The chain is built from TRBV5-1 and TRBJ2-1, with D possibly TRBD1 on 5 matching bases. V lost 7 bases, J lost 8 bases, and 13 bases lay in between. Germline CDR1 and CDR2: SGHRS and YFSETQ. The CDR3 contains 12 residues. The CDR3 is CASHLQGYEQFF. CDR3 DNA sequence: TGCGCCAGCCACCTCCAGGGCTATGAGCAGTTCTTC. Full variable domain (missing parts from reference TRBV5-1 and TRBJ2-1): KAGVTQTPRYLIKTRGQQVTLSCSPISGHRSVSWYQQTPGQGLQFLFEYFSETQRNKGNFPGRFSGRQFSNSRSEMNVSTLELGDSALYLCASHLQGYEQFFGPGTRLTVL.